Listed below are T cell receptor beta chains from one sample, sequenced in a study of response to subunit inactivated influenza vaccine. Using its own MiXCR run on the RT-PCR reads, TCRdb lists one record per CDR3 protein. The sample has 430,000 or so distinct CDR3 sequences, 11% seen once. The specimen was PBMCs from blood, collected about 40 days after vaccination. All receptors derive from a middle-aged man who received an inactivated influenza vaccine. CDR3s include the opening cysteine and the closing phenylalanine or tryptophan. Fields, in order: V gene, D gene, clone size, J gene, CDR3 protein, CDR3 DNA. D genes are given only for firm matches. The size of a clone is reported for some rows only, either as once, few or many, or as a class for expanded clones.

V: TRBV7-3
D: -
size: few
J: TRBJ1-1
CDR3: CASSLNSLGTEAFF
DNA: TGTGCCAGCAGCTTAAACTCTCTGGGCACCGAAGCTTTCTTT

V: TRBV6-5
D: -
size: -
J: TRBJ2-5
CDR3: CASSYSIQQETQYF
DNA: TGTGCCAGCAGTTACTCGATACAGCAAGAGACCCAGTACTTC

V: TRBV11-2
D: TRBD2
size: -
J: TRBJ2-4
CDR3: CASSTGLARLVGTKNIQYF
DNA: TGTGCCAGCAGCACGGGACTAGCTCGACTCGTTGGAACCAAAAACATTCAGTACTTC

V: TRBV3-1
D: TRBD2
size: -
J: TRBJ2-1
CDR3: CASSLLAGVNEQFF
DNA: TGTGCCAGCAGTCTACTAGCGGGAGTAAATGAGCAGTTCTTC

V: TRBV20-1
D: TRBD1
size: few
J: TRBJ1-2
CDR3: CSARDLSKAGGLRYGYTF
DNA: TGCAGTGCTAGAGATCTTTCGAAGGCAGGGGGCTTGCGCTATGGCTACACCTTC

V: TRBV7-8
D: TRBD2
size: many
J: TRBJ2-1
CDR3: CASSPERGTSYNEQFF
DNA: TGTGCCAGCAGTCCGGAGCGGGGAACGTCTTACAATGAGCAGTTCTTC

V: TRBV12-3/TRBV12-4
D: -
size: few
J: TRBJ2-3
CDR3: CASTSRQTDTQYF
DNA: TGTGCCAGCACCAGTCGACAGACAGATACGCAGTATTTT

V: TRBV15
D: TRBD1
size: few
J: TRBJ1-4
CDR3: CATSRRRGQGREKLFF
DNA: TGTGCCACCAGCAGAAGAAGGGGACAGGGTCGGGAAAAACTGTTTTTT

V: TRBV6-2/TRBV6-3
D: -
size: -
J: TRBJ2-1
CDR3: CASSPGVGEQFF
DNA: TGTGCCAGCAGCCCCGGTGTCGGTGAGCAGTTCTTC

V: TRBV20-1
D: -
size: few
J: TRBJ1-6
CDR3: CSARDKASYNSPLHF
DNA: TGCAGTGCTAGAGATAAAGCGTCCTATAATTCACCCCTCCACTTT

V: TRBV4-3
D: TRBD1
size: -
J: TRBJ1-1
CDR3: CASSHRTGGGTEAFF
DNA: TGCGCCAGCAGCCACCGGACAGGGGGCGGCACTGAAGCTTTCTTT

V: TRBV5-1
D: -
size: few
J: TRBJ1-1
CDR3: CASSFTGLGGTEAFF
DNA: TGCGCCAGCAGCTTTACAGGGCTAGGTGGTACTGAAGCTTTCTTT

V: TRBV4-3
D: -
size: few
J: TRBJ2-3
CDR3: CASSQDGKGPTDTQYF
DNA: TGCGCCAGCAGCCAAGACGGTAAAGGGCCAACAGATACGCAGTATTTT

V: TRBV6-2/TRBV6-3
D: TRBD2
size: -
J: TRBJ2-7
CDR3: CASSGTSGTTYEQYF
DNA: TGTGCCAGCAGCGGGACTAGCGGGACAACCTACGAGCAGTACTTC

V: TRBV7-9
D: TRBD2
size: few
J: TRBJ2-7
CDR3: CASSLAPLAGGLYEQYF
DNA: TGTGCCAGCAGCTTAGCCCCTCTAGCGGGAGGGCTTTACGAGCAGTACTTC

V: TRBV6-5
D: TRBD2
size: few
J: TRBJ2-5
CDR3: CASSYDPLLAGGRETQYF
DNA: TGTGCCAGCAGTTACGACCCTCTACTAGCGGGGGGGCGAGAGACCCAGTACTTC

V: TRBV6-2/TRBV6-3
D: -
size: -
J: TRBJ2-7
CDR3: CASSNRVPYEQYF
DNA: TGTGCCAGCAGCAACAGGGTACCCTACGAGCAGTACTTC

V: TRBV7-2
D: -
size: -
J: TRBJ2-7
CDR3: CASSSRTTYEQYF
DNA: TGTGCCAGCAGCTCGAGGACGACCTACGAGCAGTACTTC

V: TRBV5-1
D: TRBD2
size: many
J: TRBJ2-1
CDR3: CASSSGTSGSVSQFF
DNA: TGCGCCAGCAGCTCCGGGACTAGCGGGAGTGTTAGTCAGTTCTTC

V: TRBV18
D: TRBD1
size: once
J: TRBJ2-2
CDR3: CASSPVTGQGLRNTGELFF
DNA: TGTGCCAGCTCACCAGTAACAGGACAGGGGCTAAGAAACACCGGGGAGCTGTTTTTT

V: TRBV2
D: -
size: many
J: TRBJ2-1
CDR3: CARSRGSSYNEQFF
DNA: TGTGCCCGATCCCGGGGGAGCTCCTACAATGAGCAGTTCTTC

V: TRBV6-1
D: TRBD2
size: few
J: TRBJ2-1
CDR3: CASRAPGLASGEQFF
DNA: TGTGCCAGCAGAGCACCGGGACTAGCGTCGGGAGAGCAGTTCTTC

V: TRBV5-1
D: -
size: many
J: TRBJ2-3
CDR3: CASSLVTQTDTQYF
DNA: TGCGCCAGCAGCTTGGTGACACAGACAGATACGCAGTATTTT

V: TRBV28
D: -
size: few
J: TRBJ2-7
CDR3: CASIGGQGSSYEQYF
DNA: TGTGCCAGCATCGGCGGGCAGGGAAGCTCCTACGAGCAGTACTTC

V: TRBV7-2
D: TRBD2
size: few
J: TRBJ2-1
CDR3: CASRRGLAGTYNEQFF
DNA: TGTGCCAGCAGGCGAGGACTAGCGGGGACCTACAATGAGCAGTTCTTC

V: TRBV7-2
D: -
size: few
J: TRBJ1-3
CDR3: CASSQIFSGNTIYF
DNA: TGTGCCAGCAGTCAGATTTTCTCTGGAAACACCATATATTTT

V: TRBV12-3/TRBV12-4
D: TRBD1
size: many
J: TRBJ1-5
CDR3: CASRPGTDNQPQHF
DNA: TGTGCCAGCAGGCCCGGGACAGACAATCAGCCCCAGCATTTT

V: TRBV5-1
D: -
size: -
J: TRBJ2-3
CDR3: CASSLATERTDTQYF
DNA: TGCGCCAGCAGCTTGGCAACGGAGCGCACAGATACGCAGTATTTT

V: TRBV9
D: -
size: many
J: TRBJ1-2
CDR3: CASSVGSRPSSNYGYTF
DNA: TGTGCCAGCAGCGTAGGGTCCCGTCCCTCTTCTAACTATGGCTACACCTTC

V: TRBV12-3/TRBV12-4
D: -
size: few
J: TRBJ2-5
CDR3: CASSATTRGAQYF
DNA: TGTGCCAGCAGTGCTACGACCCGGGGTGCCCAGTACTTC

V: TRBV4-2
D: TRBD1
size: many
J: TRBJ2-1
CDR3: CASSQDPKTGANTEQFF
DNA: TGTGCCAGCAGCCAAGATCCCAAGACAGGGGCCAACACTGAGCAGTTCTTC

V: TRBV4-2
D: TRBD1
size: few
J: TRBJ2-3
CDR3: CASSQEARGRVTDTQYF
DNA: TGTGCCAGCAGCCAAGAAGCAAGGGGGCGAGTCACAGATACGCAGTATTTT

V: TRBV7-2
D: TRBD2
size: many
J: TRBJ2-1
CDR3: CASSLGFSGGNEQFF
DNA: TGTGCCAGCAGCTTAGGGTTTAGCGGGGGAAATGAGCAGTTCTTC

V: TRBV5-6
D: -
size: many
J: TRBJ2-1
CDR3: CASSSLEPLVTEQFF
DNA: TGTGCCAGCAGCTCGTTAGAGCCACTAGTCACTGAGCAGTTCTTC

V: TRBV28
D: -
size: few
J: TRBJ2-7
CDR3: CASSPTGNEQYF
DNA: TGTGCCAGCAGCCCGACTGGCAACGAGCAGTACTTC

V: TRBV20-1
D: -
size: few
J: TRBJ2-7
CDR3: CSASPGGTPTYEQYF
DNA: TGCAGTGCTAGCCCCGGCGGGACCCCCACCTACGAGCAGTACTTC

V: TRBV27
D: TRBD1
size: few
J: TRBJ2-3
CDR3: CASAGTGSERAYPDTQYF
DNA: TGTGCCAGCGCCGGGACAGGGAGCGAGAGGGCCTACCCAGATACGCAGTATTTT

V: TRBV6-1
D: TRBD1
size: -
J: TRBJ1-6
CDR3: CASAETGANSPLHF
DNA: TGTGCCAGCGCCGAGACAGGGGCTAATTCACCCCTCCACTTT

V: TRBV29-1
D: TRBD2
size: -
J: TRBJ2-5
CDR3: CSVWTSGRALEGDGETQYF
DNA: TGCAGCGTCTGGACTAGCGGGAGAGCGTTAGAAGGGGACGGAGAGACCCAGTACTTC

V: TRBV11-1
D: -
size: few
J: TRBJ2-7
CDR3: CASSLAVRNEQYF
DNA: TGTGCCAGCAGCTTAGCGGTGAGGAACGAGCAGTACTTC

V: TRBV11-1
D: TRBD2
size: -
J: TRBJ2-3
CDR3: CASSFRDYKDTQYF
DNA: TGTGCCAGCAGCTTTAGGGACTACAAAGATACGCAGTATTTT

V: TRBV11-1
D: TRBD2
size: few
J: TRBJ2-3
CDR3: CASSPATSGYQYF
DNA: TGTGCCAGCAGCCCCGCGACTAGCGGGTACCAGTATTTT